This T cell receptor (beta chain) was retrieved from a study of tumor and adjacent non-tumor tissue in lung cancer. The overall study: The patients, roughly 10 men and four to six women, were about 31 to 76 with stage I to III disease.

The CDR3 is 15 residues long. RNA was extracted from bulk tissue without any cell sorting. A modified ARM-PCR protocol with three rounds of nested PCR amplified TCRbeta. TCRdb analysed the multiplex PCR reads with MiXCR anew, one entry per CDR3 protein. This table has about 80,000 distinct CDR3 sequences, about two thirds appearing once. Study conclusions and caveats: Top 100 clones took a larger repertoire share in normal lung.

Points on this clonotype: The antigen is not known. Mismatch with germline at one junction end may stem from a read error.

The chain has TRBV12-3 or TRBV12-4 and TRBJ1-3, with unresolved D. The sequence was obtained from a woman in her 70s with non-small cell lung cancer. Material for sequencing was lung tumor tissue. The CDR3 loop is CASSRRAESGNTIHF. DNA for the CDR3: TGTGCCAGCAGTCGGAGGGCTGAGTCTGGAAACACCATACATTTT.